A single sample gave rise to the 15 T cell receptor beta chains below, sequenced in a study of identical twins (dated by TCRdb to 2015 to 2016). Libraries were constructed by 5' RACE. This sample was sequenced with an Illumina HiSeq 2000. TCRdb reworked the public reads: Q25 trimming with fastp, MiXCR clone assembly, productive beta chains retained. Identical CDR3 proteins give one entry, which carries the most common genes and DNA. A total of around 650,000 distinct CDR3 sequences appear in this sample, just over 7% of them only once. 1.5% to 2% of the sample is held by the ten biggest clonotypes. This same sample was also part of a study on yellow fever vaccine responses in identical twins.

The source material was PBMCs. These receptors originate from a woman aged 18-29 years in good health.

The chain recombines TRBV6-5 with TRBJ2-5; 7 bases align to TRBD2. Germline CDR1 and CDR2: MNHEY and SVGAGI. With 5 bases clipped from V and 10 bases from J, the junction kept 4 bases outside the gene matches. The CDR3 is made up of 11 amino acids. The CDR3 nucleotides are TGTGCCAGCAGTATGGGGGGGATCCAGTACTTC. The encoded protein is CASSMGGIQYF.

V usage is TRBV24-1 and J usage is TRBJ2-2; either TRBD1 or TRBD2 may supply D (5 bases each). The CDR3 loop spans 16 amino acids. Germline lookup yields CDR1 KGHDR and CDR2 SFDVKD. The V end was cut by 0 bases, the J end by 5 bases, with 12 bases between. The CDR3 loop reads CATSDLFGGETGELFF. DNA of the CDR3: TGTGCCACCAGTGATTTGTTTGGGGGTGAAACCGGGGAGCTGTTTTTT.

The CDR3 is CASSPTSGTSTDTQYF. The CDR3 DNA reads as TGTGCCAGCAGCCCGACTAGCGGGACTAGCACAGATACGCAGTATTTT. V and J are TRBV2 and TRBJ2-3; 11 bases fit TRBD2. Germline CDR1 SNHLY, CDR2 FYNNEI. Trimming took 6 bases from V and 0 from J; bases not matched to a gene: 5. This CDR3 has 16 amino acids.

There are a few counts of this clonotype. The chain carries TRBV3-1 and TRBJ1-2, with 9 bases matching TRBD1. The J segment lost 3 bases and the V segment lost 4 bases, leaving 3 bases of the junction unmatched. Germline CDR1 and CDR2: LGHDT and YNNKEL (reference sequence). This CDR3 has 14 amino acids. The CDR3 sequence: CASSRGQGDYGYTF. The CDR3, as DNA: TGTGCCAGCAGCCGGGGACAGGGAGACTATGGCTACACCTTC.

This clonotype was seen a few times. The J gene is TRBJ2-5, the V gene TRBV28; 7 bases are a match to TRBD2. The CDR3 contains 17 residues. V lost 3 bases and J lost 0; bases outside the gene matches: 10. Germline V lookup: CDR1 MDHEN, CDR2 SYDVKM. The DNA of the CDR3 is TGTGCCAGCAGTTTCCCCGACAGCGGGGCCTACCAAGAGACCCAGTACTTC. Translating it yields CASSFPDSGAYQETQYF.

This clonotype came up a few times. The chain uses TRBV7-9 and TRBJ2-6; 8 nucleotides agree with TRBD1. Trimming removed 5 bases from V and 2 bases from J; junction bases left unmatched: 8. The germline V gene has CDR1 SEHNR and CDR2 FQNEAQ (reference sequence). This CDR3 has 17 residues. The CDR3 sequence is CASSGGQGVPGANVLTF. Here the CDR3 DNA reads TGTGCCAGCAGCGGTGGACAGGGAGTGCCTGGGGCCAACGTCCTGACTTTC.

This clonotype showed up many times. CDR3 in amino acids: CASSPTGLSWNEKLFF. In DNA, the CDR3 is TGTGCCAGCAGTCCTACCGGACTTAGCTGGAATGAAAAACTGTTTTTT. This chain uses TRBV27 with TRBJ1-4; no reliable D call. Germline V gene lookup returns CDR1 MNHEY and CDR2 SMNVEV (reference sequence). V shed 5 bases and J shed 5 bases, with 18 bases lying between them. The CDR3 length is 16 residues.

The rearrangement joins TRBV4-1 to TRBJ1-2; a weak D match, TRBD1 (5 bases). Germline values: CDR1 MGHRA, CDR2 YSYEKL. Trimming pared 0 bases from V and 8 bases from J, leaving 7 bases between. The CDR3 is 12 residues long. DNA for the CDR3: TGCGCCAGCAGCCAAGAGCAGGGAGGCTACACCTTC. Residues: CASSQEQGGYTF.

This clonotype was seen more than once but under ten times. V is TRBV28 and J is TRBJ1-5; no firm D call. CDR1 is MDHEN, CDR2 SYDVKM, per germline. The CDR3 contains 12 residues. V shed 7 bases and J shed 4 bases, with 8 bases lying between them. The CDR3 region has the DNA TGTGCCAGCACGGGTGAAAATCAGCCCCAGCATTTT. Protein sequence: CASTGENQPQHF. The entire variable domain, with the rest obtained from reference TRBV28 and TRBJ1-5, is as follows: DVKVTQSSRYLVKRTGEKVFLECVQDMDHENMFWYRQDPGLGLRLIYFSYDVKMKEKGDIPEGYSVSREKKERFSLILESASTNQTSMYLCASTGENQPQHFGDGTRLSIL.

The chain couples TRBV7-6 to TRBJ1-2; TRBD1 aligns across 7 bases. Trimming cost V 5 bases and J 0 bases; bases outside gene matches: 3. Per germline, CDR1 SGHVS and CDR2 FNYEAQ. CDR3 length: 14 residues. The CDR3 sequence is CASSRGGANYGYTF. In DNA, the CDR3 is TGTGCCAGCAGCCGAGGGGGCGCTAACTATGGCTACACCTTC.

The chain recombines TRBV12-3 or TRBV12-4 with TRBJ2-5, with 12 bases that match TRBD2. There are 16 residues in the CDR3. V lost 5 bases and J lost 5; bases outside the gene matches: 9. CDR3 in DNA: TGTGCCAGCAGTACCTCGACTAGCGGGAGTGGGGAGACCCAGTACTTC. This gives the protein CASSTSTSGSGETQYF.

The table lists this clonotype with many counts. This chain links TRBV6-5 with TRBJ2-1; TRBD2 agrees at 11 bases. With V trimmed by 0 bases and J by 9 bases, 10 bases remained unmatched. This CDR3 is built from 17 residues. From germline, CDR1 is MNHEY and CDR2 SVGAGI. CDR3 nucleotide sequence: TGTGCCAGCAGTTACTCGTCACTAGCGGGGGTCTATGTTGAGCAGTTCTTC. Its translation is CASSYSSLAGVYVEQFF.

This clonotype was counted at least ten times. This chain joins TRBV4-2 and TRBJ1-2; a weak D match, TRBD1 (5 bases). CDR1 and CDR2 from the germline V gene are LGHNA and YNFKEQ. This CDR3 has 14 residues. V lost 4 bases to trimming and J lost 4 bases, with 13 bases between them. CDR3 residues: CASSREGPLYGYTF. DNA of the CDR3: TGTGCCAGCAGCCGGGAGGGACCACTCTATGGCTACACCTTC.

This clonotype was seen more than once but under ten times. The V and J genes are TRBV7-9 and TRBJ1-5, with TRBD1 matching over 10 bases. V was pared by 5 bases and J by 7 bases, with 8 bases of the junction left unmatched. Germline V gene sequence: CDR1 SEHNR, CDR2 FQNEAQ (reference sequence). This CDR3 has 15 residues. In DNA form, the CDR3 reads TGTGCCAGCAGCCCAGACGGGACAGGGGCACAGCCCCAGCATTTT. Protein: CASSPDGTGAQPQHF.

V gene TRBV28 combines with J gene TRBJ2-7; D is possibly TRBD2 (6 bases). The CDR3 consists of 13 residues. The V gene's germline CDR1 is MDHEN and CDR2 SYDVKM. V dropped 11 bases and J dropped 0 bases, with 14 bases sitting between them. CDR3 in amino acids: CASGERASYEQYF. The CDR3 DNA reads as TGTGCCTCAGGTGAGCGGGCCTCCTACGAGCAGTACTTC.